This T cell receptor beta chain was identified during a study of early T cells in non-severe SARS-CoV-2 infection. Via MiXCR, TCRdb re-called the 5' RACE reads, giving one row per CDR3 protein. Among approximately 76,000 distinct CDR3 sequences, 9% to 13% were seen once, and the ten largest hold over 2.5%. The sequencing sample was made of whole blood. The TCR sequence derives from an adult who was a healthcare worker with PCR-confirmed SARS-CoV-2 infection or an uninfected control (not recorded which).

CDR3 sequence: CASTKGLGGYEQYF. The CDR3 DNA reads TGTGCCAGCACCAAGGGGCTAGGAGGATACGAGCAGTACTTC. The chain employs TRBV11-2 and TRBJ2-7, with D tentatively TRBD1 or TRBD2 (5 bases each). The CDR3 contains 14 residues. V was cut by 7 bases and J by 4 bases, with 17 bases left in between. CDR1 is SGHAT, CDR2 FQNNGV, per germline.